The rows below give T cell receptor beta chains drawn from one sample of a study of blood T cell repertoires in COVID-19. Produced via immunoSEQ multiplex PCR; TCRdb's table is partial and in-frame only. The data contain more than 95,000 clones, 75% to 90% of them singletons. Sample: peripheral blood. All receptors derive from a human donor in a cohort sampled during active COVID-19. Each CDR3 is given with its conserved first and last residue. D genes are given only for firm matches. The listing skips clone size in some rows; elsewhere it reads once, few, many or a size class.

v_gene	abundance	d_gene	j_gene	CDR3aa	CDR3nt
TRBV20-1	-	-	TRBJ1-3	CSASPAISGNTIYF	TGCAGTGCTAGTCCCGCGATATCTGGAAACACCATATATTTT
TRBV10-2	-	-	TRBJ1-1	CASSEGGEAEAFF	TGCGCCAGCAGTGAAGGAGGGGAGGCTGAAGCTTTCTTT
TRBV6-2/TRBV6-3	once	-	TRBJ2-7	CASSPPSGTYEQYF	TGTGCCAGCAGCCCTCCCTCGGGGACCTACGAGCAGTACTTC
TRBV27	few	-	TRBJ1-5	CASSRTPYSNQPQHF	TGTGCCAGCAGTCGGACTCCTTATAGCAATCAGCCCCAGCATTTT
TRBV7-8	once	-	TRBJ2-5	CASSLVLAQETQYF	TGTGCCAGCAGCTTGGTTCTAGCACAAGAGACCCAGTACTTC
TRBV11-3	once	TRBD1	TRBJ1-1	CASTRDRGITEAFF	TGTGCCAGCACCAGGGACAGGGGGATCACTGAAGCTTTCTTT
TRBV28	-	TRBD2	TRBJ2-3	CASSPTSGFATDTQYF	TGTGCCAGCAGCCCCACTAGCGGCTTCGCCACAGATACGCAGTATTTT
TRBV18	-	-	TRBJ2-7	CASSSAAANEQYF	TGTGCCAGCTCATCCGCCGCGGCGAACGAGCAGTACTTC
TRBV7-3	-	TRBD2	TRBJ2-3	CASSLRTSGGAGTDTQYF	TGTGCCAGCAGCTTAAGGACTAGCGGGGGGGCGGGCACAGATACGCAGTATTTT
TRBV19	-	-	TRBJ1-2	CASSLQAYGYTF	TGTGCCAGTAGTCTGCAGGCCTATGGCTACACCTTC
TRBV19	-	-	TRBJ1-2	CASSPSGGKYGYTF	TGTGCCAGTAGTCCAAGCGGGGGAAAGTACGGCTACACCTTC
TRBV7-3	-	-	TRBJ1-1	CASSSLMNTEAFF	TGTGCCAGCAGCTCTCTTATGAACACTGAAGCTTTCTTT
TRBV5-1	-	-	TRBJ1-5	CASSPLNRDQPQHF	TGCGCCAGCAGCCCATTAAACAGGGATCAGCCCCAGCATTTT
TRBV11-2	-	TRBD1	TRBJ2-3	CASSARQGLGPDTQYF	TGTGCCAGCAGCGCCCGACAGGGGTTGGGTCCAGATACGCAGTATTTT
TRBV6-5	-	-	TRBJ2-7	CASSSSDGSYEQYF	TGTGCCAGCAGTTCCAGCGACGGATCCTACGAGCAGTACTTC
TRBV29-1	-	TRBD1	TRBJ2-7	CSVDIGTGDTYEQYF	TGCAGCGTAGATATCGGGACAGGGGATACCTACGAGCAGTACTTC
TRBV5-1	-	-	TRBJ2-6	CASSAGQPASGANVLTF	TGCGCCAGCAGCGCGGGACAGCCTGCCTCTGGGGCCAACGTCCTGACTTTC
TRBV19	-	TRBD1	TRBJ1-2	CASSGPYRGRLNYGYTF	TGTGCCAGTAGTGGCCCTTACAGGGGGCGACTTAACTATGGCTACACCTTC
TRBV5-5	-	-	TRBJ1-2	CASSPEPSGYGYTF	TGTGCCAGCAGCCCCGAACCGAGCGGCTATGGCTACACCTTC
TRBV7-3	-	-	TRBJ2-3	CASSFSGDTQYF	TGTGCCAGCAGCTTCAGCGGTGATACGCAGTATTTT
TRBV6-6	-	-	TRBJ2-7	CASSYPSGGYEQYF	TGTGCCAGCAGTTACCCGTCCGGGGGTTACGAGCAGTACTTC
TRBV6-5	-	-	TRBJ2-3	CASPFKAGRTDTQYF	TGTGCCAGCCCATTTAAGGCGGGACGCACAGATACGCAGTATTTT
TRBV6-4	-	TRBD1	TRBJ2-6	CASSGTGRSGANVLTF	TGTGCCAGCAGTGGGACAGGGCGGTCTGGGGCCAACGTCCTGACTTTC